This T cell receptor (beta chain) originates from a study of neurological immune-mediated disorders. A word on this clonotype: The antigen is undetermined.

Each CDR3 protein gets one entry after TCRdb re-called the 5' RACE reads with MiXCR. The top ten clones hold roughly 3.1% of a sample with 55,000 or so distinct CDR3 sequences, approximately 4.4% of them seen once. General study points: Phylogenetic grouping assigned the repertoires of 18 of 34 multiple sclerosis patients to a single related-CDR3 cluster, representing a possible signature.

Between the trimmed V and J ends, which lost 6 bases and 5 bases, there was a span of 16 bases. The CDR3 has 14 residues. Germline V gene data show CDR1 as SEHNR and CDR2 as FQNEAQ (reference sequence). This chain connects TRBV7-9 to TRBJ1-1; unclear D gene. The clonotype was recovered from a man aged 45-65 years with multiple sclerosis. The specimen sequenced was PBMCs. The CDR3 DNA sequence: TGTGCCAGCAGACAATCACGCTTCGGTACTGAAGCTTTCTTT. Its translation is CASRQSRFGTEAFF.